This passage covers 8 T cell receptor beta chains from one sample sequenced in a study of tumor-infiltrating lymphocytes in localized non-small cell lung cancer. The assay was immunoSEQ multiplex PCR, and TCRdb's table has in-frame clones only and misses some. This sample has 6,400 or so clones, with 74% found just once. The sequencing input was uninvolved lung tissue not adjacent to the tumor. Receptors originate from a human donor with non-small cell lung cancer.

The V gene is TRBV23-1, the J gene TRBJ2-7; TRBD1 matches at 11 bases. TRBV23-1 is treated as an ORF (open reading frame) with a function not yet certain. This CDR3 is built from 14 residues. V was pared by 4 bases and J by 2 bases, with 1 base of the junction left unmatched. CDR3 DNA sequence: TGCGCCAGCAGTCCGGGACAGGGGGCCTACGAGCAGTACTTC. Translating it yields CASSPGQGAYEQYF.

The V call is TRBV4-2, the J call TRBJ1-5, with no clear D. Germline assignment: CDR1 LGHNA and CDR2 YNFKEQ. CDR3 length: 15 residues. V dropped 3 bases and J dropped 1 base, with 10 bases sitting between them. CDR3 in amino acids: CASSQRTGSNQPQHF. The CDR3 nucleotides are TGTGCCAGCAGCCAGAGGACGGGGAGCAATCAGCCCCAGCATTTT.

This chain links TRBV6-5 with TRBJ2-7; the D is unclear. The CDR3 totals 11 residues. V dropped 5 bases and J dropped 0 bases, with 2 bases sitting between them. From germline, CDR1 is MNHEY and CDR2 SVGAGI. The CDR3 DNA reads as TGTGCCAGCAGTGCCTCCTACGAGCAGTACTTC. Amino acids: CASSASYEQYF.

This chain links TRBV7-2 with TRBJ2-5, with TRBD2 identical over 12 bases. V shed 5 bases and J 4 bases; nucleotides not matched to a gene: 8. This CDR3 comprises 16 residues. Per germline, CDR1 SGHTA and CDR2 FQGNSA. The chain's CDR3 is CASSPTSGSRGETQYF. CDR3 DNA sequence: TGTGCCAGCAGCCCGACTAGCGGGAGCCGGGGAGAGACCCAGTACTTC.

This chain links TRBV14 with TRBJ2-5; the match to TRBD1 covers 9 bases. V was clipped by 6 bases and J by 1 base; unmatched bases: 3. CDR1 and CDR2 (germline): SGHDN, FVKESK. The length of the CDR3 is 14 residues. In DNA form, the CDR3 reads TGTGCCAGCAGGGGGACAGGGACCCAAGAGACCCAGTACTTC. It is translated as CASRGTGTQETQYF.

CDR3 nucleotide sequence: TGTGCCAGTAGTATTAATCACGGGTCCTACGAGCAGTACTTC. This translates into CASSINHGSYEQYF. The chain combines TRBV19 with TRBJ2-7; D uncertain. CDR3 length: 14 residues. Trimming stripped 3 bases from V and 1 base from J, with 10 bases between. Germline CDR1 and CDR2: LNHDA and SQIVND (reference sequence).

The rearrangement uses TRBV19 and TRBJ1-5; 7 nucleotides align to TRBD1. The V and J ends lost 6 bases and 8 bases, in that order; junction bases with no gene match: 13. Germline CDR1 and CDR2: LNHDA and SQIVND (reference sequence). This CDR3 has 15 residues. The CDR3 DNA follows: TGTGCCAGTAGCCGGGGACAGCCTACGTGGGAGCCCCAGCATTTT. Its translation: CASSRGQPTWEPQHF.

V is TRBV7-2 and J is TRBJ2-7; 10 bases align to TRBD2. The germline gives CDR1 SGHTA, CDR2 FQGNSA. V was clipped by 5 bases and J by 6 bases; unmatched bases: 7. The CDR3 covers 14 residues. The CDR3 protein is CASSPRTSGREQYF. CDR3 DNA sequence: TGTGCCAGCAGCCCGAGGACTAGCGGTCGCGAGCAGTACTTC.